The 9 T cell receptor beta chains given below trace back to one sample, sequenced in a study of blood T cell repertoires in COVID-19. Measured with immunoSEQ multiplex PCR; TCRdb has only the in-frame clones, and not every one. The sample records 150,000 to 200,000 clones, about four fifths being singletons. Sequenced input: peripheral blood. The source is a woman between 65 and 79 years old with acute or convalescent COVID-19.

This clone was seen just once. This chain connects TRBV5-1 to TRBJ2-1; tentative D call: TRBD1 (5 bases). This CDR3 contains 15 residues. Germline V gene lookup returns CDR1 SGHRS and CDR2 YFSETQ. Trimming left V 4 bases short and J 4 bases short, with 15 bases between. The CDR3 DNA is TGCGCCAGCAGCGCACAGGTCGGGCATTACAATGAGCAGTTCTTC. The encoded protein is CASSAQVGHYNEQFF.

CDR3 coding DNA: TGTGCCAGCAGCTTAGCATTGGGGAGGAACACTGAAGCTTTCTTT. Its protein is CASSLALGRNTEAFF. The chain employs TRBV7-9 and TRBJ1-1; D call uncertain. CDR3 length: 15 residues. Germline values: CDR1 SEHNR, CDR2 FQNEAQ (reference sequence). Trimming removed 0 bases at V and 1 base at J, with 9 bases between. The variable domain in full, with the rest retrieved from reference TRBV7-9 and TRBJ1-1, is DTGVSQNPRHKITKRGQNVTFRCDPISEHNRLYWYRQTLGQGPEFLTYFQNEAQLEKSRLLSDRFSAERPKGSFSTLEIQRTEQGDSAMYLCASSLALGRNTEAFFGQGTRLTVV.

The rearrangement joins TRBV2 to TRBJ1-5; weak D call: TRBD1 (6 bases). Germline V gives CDR1 SNHLY, CDR2 FYNNEI. Trimming left V 4 bases short and J 4 bases short, with 8 bases between. The CDR3 is made up of 13 amino acids. The CDR3 here is CASSVQGNQPQHF. The CDR3, as DNA: TGTGCCAGCAGTGTACAGGGTAATCAGCCCCAGCATTTT.

This clone was seen only a few times. The V gene is TRBV7-3, the J gene TRBJ2-2; D is ambiguous. The V end was cut by 3 bases, the J end by 3 bases, with 2 bases between. The CDR3 runs 12 residues. CDR1 and CDR2 from the germline V gene are SGHTA and FQGTGA. The CDR3 is CASSFYTGELFF. CDR3 nucleotides: TGTGCCAGCAGCTTCTACACCGGGGAGCTGTTTTTT.

The chain carries TRBV20-1 and TRBJ1-6; D not resolved. Germline V CDR1 and CDR2: DFQATT, SNEGSKA (reference sequence). The V end lost 3 bases, the J end lost 0 bases, and 9 bases lay between the germline ends. This CDR3 region has 15 residues. CDR3 protein: CSASYGSSYNSPLHF. CDR3 nucleotide sequence: TGCAGTGCTAGTTACGGGAGCTCCTATAATTCACCCCTCCACTTT.

The chain recombines TRBV11-1 with TRBJ2-3; D might be TRBD2 (6 bases). Trimming cost V 4 bases and J 5 bases, with 16 bases left between them. Germline assignment: CDR1 SGHAT and CDR2 FQDESV (reference sequence). CDR3 size: 15 residues. The CDR3 sequence is CASSYERVNRDTQYF. DNA for the CDR3: TGTGCCAGCAGCTACGAGCGGGTTAACCGAGATACGCAGTATTTT.

This chain connects TRBV18 to TRBJ2-7; D is unresolved. V was cut by 1 base and J by 7 bases, with 8 bases left in between. Germline V lookup: CDR1 KGHSH, CDR2 LQKENI. CDR3 length equals 12 residues. The CDR3 sequence is CASSPQAGEQYF. The DNA of the CDR3 is TGTGCCAGCTCACCACAGGCAGGTGAGCAGTACTTC.

J is TRBJ1-1 and V is TRBV29-1, with unresolved D. V lost 4 bases and J lost 4, with 10 bases in between. CDR1 is SQVTM and CDR2 is ANQGSEA in the germline V gene. This CDR3 is built from 12 residues. As DNA, the CDR3 is TGCAGCGTTGCTCCGCGGAGCACTGAAGCTTTCTTT. This gives the protein CSVAPRSTEAFF. Full variable domain (rest looked up from reference TRBV29-1 and TRBJ1-1): SAVISQKPSRDICQRGTSLTIQCQVDSQVTMMFWYRQQPGQSLTLIATANQGSEATYESGFVIDKFPISRPNLTFSTLTVSNMSPEDSSIYLCSVAPRSTEAFFGQGTRLTVV.

The CDR3 DNA is TGTGCCAGCAGTCGAGCGGTGGGATACAATGAGCAGTTCTTC. Protein product: CASSRAVGYNEQFF. This rearrangement joins TRBV27 to TRBJ2-1; D perhaps matches TRBD2 (5 bases). The CDR3 loop spans 14 amino acids. Germline V gene lookup returns CDR1 MNHEY and CDR2 SMNVEV (reference sequence). Trimming left V 5 bases short and J 4 bases short, with 12 bases between.